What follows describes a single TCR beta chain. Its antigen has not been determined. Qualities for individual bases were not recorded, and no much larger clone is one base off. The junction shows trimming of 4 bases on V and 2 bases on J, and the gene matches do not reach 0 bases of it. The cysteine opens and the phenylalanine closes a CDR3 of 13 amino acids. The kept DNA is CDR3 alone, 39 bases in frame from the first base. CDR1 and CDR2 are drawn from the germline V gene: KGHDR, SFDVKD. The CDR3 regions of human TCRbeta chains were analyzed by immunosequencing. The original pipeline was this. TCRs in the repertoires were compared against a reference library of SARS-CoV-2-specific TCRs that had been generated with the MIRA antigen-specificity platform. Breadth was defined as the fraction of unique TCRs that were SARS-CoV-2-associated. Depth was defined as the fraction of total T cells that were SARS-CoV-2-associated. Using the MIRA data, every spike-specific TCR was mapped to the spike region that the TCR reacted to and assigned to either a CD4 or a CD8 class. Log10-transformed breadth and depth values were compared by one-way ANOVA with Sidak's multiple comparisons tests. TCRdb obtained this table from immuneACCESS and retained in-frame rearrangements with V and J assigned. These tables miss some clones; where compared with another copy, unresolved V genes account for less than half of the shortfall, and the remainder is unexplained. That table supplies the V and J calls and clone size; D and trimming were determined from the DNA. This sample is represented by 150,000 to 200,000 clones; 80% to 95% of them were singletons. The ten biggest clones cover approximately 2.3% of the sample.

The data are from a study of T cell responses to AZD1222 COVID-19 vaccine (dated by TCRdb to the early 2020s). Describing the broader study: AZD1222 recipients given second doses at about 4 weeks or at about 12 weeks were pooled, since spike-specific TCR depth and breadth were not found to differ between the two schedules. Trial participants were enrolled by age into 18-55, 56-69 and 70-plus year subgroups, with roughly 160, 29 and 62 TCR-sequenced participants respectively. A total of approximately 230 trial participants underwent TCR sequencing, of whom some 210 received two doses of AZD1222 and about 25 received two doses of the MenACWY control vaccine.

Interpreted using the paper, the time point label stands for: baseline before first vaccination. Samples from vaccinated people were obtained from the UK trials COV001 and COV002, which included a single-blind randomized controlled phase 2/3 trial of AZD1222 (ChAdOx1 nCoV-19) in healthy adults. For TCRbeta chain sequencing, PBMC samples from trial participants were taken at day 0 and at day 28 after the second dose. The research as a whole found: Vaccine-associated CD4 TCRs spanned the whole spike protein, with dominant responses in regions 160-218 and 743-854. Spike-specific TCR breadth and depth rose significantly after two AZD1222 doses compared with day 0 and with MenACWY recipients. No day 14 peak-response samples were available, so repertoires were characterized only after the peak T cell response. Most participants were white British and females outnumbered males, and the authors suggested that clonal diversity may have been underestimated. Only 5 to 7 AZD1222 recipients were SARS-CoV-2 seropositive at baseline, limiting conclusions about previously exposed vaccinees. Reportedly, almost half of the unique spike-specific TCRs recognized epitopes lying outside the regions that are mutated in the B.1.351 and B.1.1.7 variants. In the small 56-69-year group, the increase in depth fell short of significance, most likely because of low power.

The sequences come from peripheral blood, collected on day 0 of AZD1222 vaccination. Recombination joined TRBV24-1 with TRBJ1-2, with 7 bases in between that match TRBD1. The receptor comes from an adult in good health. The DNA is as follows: TGTGCCACCAGTGAGGGACAGAACTATGGCTACACCTTC. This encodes CATSEGQNYGYTF.